Following are 22 T cell receptor beta chains from one sample sequenced in a study of blood T cell repertoires in COVID-19. Produced via immunoSEQ multiplex PCR; TCRdb's table is partial and in-frame only. The profile shows roughly 170,000 clones, around four fifths of them singletons. Input material: PBMCs or T cells enriched from blood (not recorded which). These receptors all stem from a woman in her forties or fifties who had recovered from COVID-19.

The rearrangement links TRBV15 to TRBJ2-2; 7 nucleotides agree with TRBD2. The CDR3 consists of 14 residues. CDR1 is LNHNV and CDR2 is YYDKDF in the germline V gene (reference sequence). The junction had 1 base not matched to a gene; V was cut back by 1 base and J by 5 bases. CDR3 nucleotide sequence: TGTGCCACCAGCAGAGGCGGGAGAACCGGGGAGCTGTTTTTT. Protein product: CATSRGGRTGELFF.

The J gene is TRBJ1-5, the V gene TRBV28; D is unclear. V lost 7 bases and J 12 bases, leaving 16 bases between the germline ends. This CDR3 has 12 amino acids. Germline assignment: CDR1 MDHEN and CDR2 SYDVKM. The CDR3 region has the DNA TGTGCCAGCAACACCGGTCCCGGGGACCAGCATTTT. Translating gives CASNTGPGDQHF.

The chain links TRBV6-5 to TRBJ1-2; perhaps TRBD1 as D (6 bases). CDR1 is MNHEY, CDR2 SVGAGI, per germline. V lost 6 bases, J lost 5 bases, and 13 bases lay in between. This CDR3 has 13 residues. The CDR3 nucleotides are TGTGCCAGCAGGGACAGTCTCTTTTATGGCTACACCTTC. Translating gives CASRDSLFYGYTF.

The V call is TRBV7-6, the J call TRBJ2-7; TRBD2 aligns across 10 bases. The germline V gene encodes CDR1 SGHVS and CDR2 FNYEAQ. The CDR3 sequence is 15 residues long. V lost 5 bases, J lost 6 bases, and 10 bases stayed unmatched. The CDR3 loop is CASSAGTSVRAEQYF. In DNA form, the CDR3 reads TGTGCCAGCAGCGCCGGGACTAGCGTCCGTGCCGAGCAGTACTTC.

The chain carries TRBV5-1 and TRBJ2-1, with D maybe TRBD2 (5 bases). Trimming took 7 bases from V and 10 from J, leaving 15 bases between them. Germline V gene lookup returns CDR1 SGHRS and CDR2 YFSETQ. CDR3 length equals 12 residues. CDR3: CASAAGKFEQFF. CDR3 bases: TGCGCCAGCGCCGCCGGGAAATTCGAGCAGTTCTTC.

There are a few counts of this clone. The rearrangement joins TRBV18 to TRBJ1-6; 7 bases are a match to TRBD1. This CDR3 comprises 15 residues. Trimming removed 3 bases from V and 5 bases from J; junction bases left unmatched: 4. Germline CDR1 reads KGHSH; CDR2 reads LQKENI. The CDR3 loop is CASSPGTGDNSPLHF. The CDR3 DNA is TGTGCCAGCTCACCCGGAACAGGGGATAATTCACCCCTCCACTTT.

The chain has TRBV7-2 and TRBJ2-5, with 9 bases matching TRBD1. This CDR3 is 13 amino acids long. Trimming cost V 5 bases and J 2 bases; bases outside gene matches: 0. CDR1 is SGHTA, CDR2 FQGNSA, per germline. CDR3 region: CASSDRGQETQYF. The CDR3 DNA is TGTGCCAGCAGCGACAGGGGGCAAGAGACCCAGTACTTC.

The chain is built from TRBV6-5 and TRBJ2-1; D might be TRBD2 (6 bases). This CDR3 contains 15 residues. The germline V gene encodes CDR1 MNHEY and CDR2 SVGAGI. V shed 8 bases and J shed 5 bases, with 19 bases lying between them. The CDR3 sequence: CASRPGTAQNNEQFF. In DNA form, the CDR3 reads TGTGCCAGCCGGCCCGGGACTGCCCAGAACAATGAGCAGTTCTTC.

The chain combines TRBV4-2 with TRBJ1-2; 8 bases are a match to TRBD1. This CDR3 has 15 residues. Germline CDR1 reads LGHNA; CDR2 reads YNFKEQ. With 0 bases clipped from V and 2 bases from J, the junction kept 2 bases outside the gene matches. CDR3 coding DNA: TGTGCCAGCAGCCAAGACCGGACAGGGAACTATGGCTACACCTTC. As protein: CASSQDRTGNYGYTF.

The chain couples TRBV30 to TRBJ1-6; D gene ambiguous. The germline gives CDR1 GTSNPN, CDR2 SVGIG (reference sequence). Between the trimmed V and J ends, which lost 8 bases and 7 bases, there was a span of 15 bases. This CDR3 has 13 residues. The DNA of the CDR3 is TGTGCCCTGGACGAAGGGAGGAATTCACCCCTCCACTTT. It specifies CALDEGRNSPLHF.

V usage is TRBV15 and J usage is TRBJ2-1; 12 bases match TRBD1. The CDR3 has 16 residues. V trimming: 0 bases; J trimming: 5 bases; junction bases outside the gene matches: 2. Germline CDR1 LNHNV, CDR2 YYDKDF (reference sequence). The DNA of the CDR3 is TGTGCCACCAGCAGAGAGAGGGACAGGGGGCACAATGAGCAGTTCTTC. This sequence encodes CATSRERDRGHNEQFF. Full variable domain (outside the CDR3, taken from reference TRBV15 and TRBJ2-1): DAMVIQNPRYQVTQFGKPVTLSCSQTLNHNVMYWYQQKSSQAPKLLFHYYDKDFNNEADTPDNFQSRRPNTSFCFLDIRSPGLGDTAMYLCATSRERDRGHNEQFFGPGTRLTVL.

The chain is built from TRBV9 and TRBJ1-2; D ambiguous. The CDR3 spans 13 residues. Germline V gene sequence: CDR1 SGDLS, CDR2 YYNGEE. Trimming took 2 bases from V and 3 from J, leaving 8 bases between them. This CDR3 reads CASSVAGYYGYTF. CDR3 sequence (DNA): TGTGCCAGCAGCGTCGCCGGGTACTATGGCTACACCTTC.

This chain uses TRBV5-1 with TRBJ2-5; TRBD2 aligns across 7 bases. The V gene's germline CDR1 is SGHRS and CDR2 YFSETQ. CDR3 length: 15 residues. V shed 4 bases, J shed 5 bases, and the junction held 11 bases outside the gene matches. The CDR3 sequence is CASSDGAGVGETQYF. CDR3 DNA: TGCGCCAGCAGCGATGGGGCGGGAGTGGGCGAGACCCAGTACTTC. Full variable domain (missing parts from reference TRBV5-1 and TRBJ2-5): KAGVTQTPRYLIKTRGQQVTLSCSPISGHRSVSWYQQTPGQGLQFLFEYFSETQRNKGNFPGRFSGRQFSNSRSEMNVSTLELGDSALYLCASSDGAGVGETQYFGPGTRLLVL.

This clone was seen a single time. The gene calls are TRBV28 and TRBJ1-2; tentatively, D is TRBD1 (5 bases). The V end lost 6 bases, the J end lost 1 base, and 12 bases lay between the germline ends. The CDR3 runs 14 residues. Germline V lookup: CDR1 MDHEN, CDR2 SYDVKM. CDR3 coding DNA: TGTGCCAGCAGCTTAAACAGGTATAACTATGGCTACACCTTC. This sequence encodes CASSLNRYNYGYTF.

The chain couples TRBV30 to TRBJ2-7; no clear D gene. The germline gives CDR1 GTSNPN, CDR2 SVGIG (reference sequence). This CDR3 contains 12 residues. V was pared by 3 bases and J by 2 bases, with 8 bases between. In nucleotides, the CDR3 is TGTGCCTGGAGGGGTAGCCCCTACGAGCAGTACTTC. This translates into CAWRGSPYEQYF.

This rearrangement joins TRBV6-1 to TRBJ2-2, with a weak D call TRBD2 (5 bases). This CDR3 spans 18 amino acids. V was clipped by 3 bases and J by 2 bases, with 19 bases between them. Germline V lookup: CDR1 MNHNS, CDR2 SASEGT. CDR3 amino acids: CASSDYPMLATNTGELFF. The DNA of the CDR3 is TGTGCCAGCAGTGATTATCCGATGCTAGCAACAAACACCGGGGAGCTGTTTTTT.

The chain has TRBV7-3 and TRBJ2-1; TRBD2 matches 7 bases. The CDR3 totals 16 residues. Losses at the gene ends were 1 base for V and 8 bases for J; bases not matched to a gene: 11. Per the germline V gene, CDR1 is SGHTA and CDR2 is FQGTGA. The CDR3 DNA follows: TGTGCCAGCAGCTTAAGTGGCCTGACTAGCAGGGATGAGCAGTTCTTC. Translated: CASSLSGLTSRDEQFF.

The gene calls are TRBV18 and TRBJ1-1, with D tentatively TRBD1 (6 bases). Germline V CDR1 and CDR2: KGHSH, LQKENI. The V gene lost 3 bases and the J gene lost 1 base, with 12 bases spanning the gap. This CDR3 comprises 15 residues. CDR3 sequence (DNA): TGTGCCAGCTCACCTCGGGGGGGCCGGAACACTGAAGCTTTCTTT. Its translation: CASSPRGGRNTEAFF.

The rearrangement links TRBV7-3 to TRBJ1-2; D not certain. CDR3 size: 13 residues. V was pared by 5 bases and J by 6 bases, with 13 bases between. Germline lookup yields CDR1 SGHTA and CDR2 FQGTGA. The CDR3 DNA is TGTGCCAGCAGCACCTCGGGTGGTAATGGCTACACCTTC. Translating gives CASSTSGGNGYTF.

The V and J genes are TRBV7-9 and TRBJ2-5; the match to TRBD2 covers 7 bases. The CDR3 has 14 residues. Germline CDR1 and CDR2: SEHNR and FQNEAQ (reference sequence). V shed 0 bases, J shed 5 bases, and the junction held 3 bases outside the gene matches. For the CDR3, the DNA is TGTGCCAGCAGCTTAGCGGGAGGGTCCGAGACCCAGTACTTC. It codes for CASSLAGGSETQYF.

The V and J genes are TRBV6-1 and TRBJ1-5, with D unclear. From germline, CDR1 is MNHNS and CDR2 SASEGT. This CDR3 contains 14 residues. V dropped 1 base and J dropped 0 bases, with 4 bases sitting between them. CDR3 nucleotide sequence: TGTGCCAGCAGTGAAGTTAGTAGCAATCAGCCCCAGCATTTT. Amino acid sequence: CASSEVSSNQPQHF.

V is TRBV3-1 (or the pseudogene TRBV3-2) and J is TRBJ1-1; D is possibly TRBD1 (6 bases). The germline V and J ends were trimmed by 3 bases and 1 base, with 9 bases remaining between them. Per the germline V gene, CDR1 is LGHDT and CDR2 is YNNKEL (reference sequence). There are 14 residues in the CDR3. In DNA form, the CDR3 reads TGTGCCAGCAGCCATGCGACAGGGAACACTGAAGCTTTCTTT. Amino acid sequence: CASSHATGNTEAFF.